Sequencing of this TCR beta chain was carried out in a study of blood T cell repertoires in COVID-19. Clones were read by immunoSEQ multiplex PCR, and TCRdb kept only the in-frame ones, dropping some. The profile shows tens of thousands of clones, around nine tenths of them singletons. The receptor was isolated from a woman aged 45-59 years with active or convalescent COVID-19. The sample comprised peripheral blood.

The CDR3 reads CASSFSEGSGYTF. The CDR3 DNA is TGCGCCAGCAGCTTTAGCGAGGGCTCTGGCTACACCTTC. This chain uses TRBV5-1 with TRBJ1-2; D is unresolved. The CDR3 length is 13 residues. Trimming removed 2 bases from V and 7 bases from J, with 12 bases in between. CDR1 SGHRS and CDR2 YFSETQ come from the germline V gene.